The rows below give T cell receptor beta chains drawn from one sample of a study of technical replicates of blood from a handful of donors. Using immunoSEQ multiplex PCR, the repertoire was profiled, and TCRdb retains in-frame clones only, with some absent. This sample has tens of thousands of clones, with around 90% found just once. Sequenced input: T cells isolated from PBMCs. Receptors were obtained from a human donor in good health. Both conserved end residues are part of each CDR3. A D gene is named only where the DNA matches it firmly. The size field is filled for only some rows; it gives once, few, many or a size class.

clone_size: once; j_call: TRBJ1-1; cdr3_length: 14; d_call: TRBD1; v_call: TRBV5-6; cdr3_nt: TGTGCCAGCAGCTTGCCCGACAGGGCTTCTGAAGCTTTCTTT; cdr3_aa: CASSLPDRASEAFF
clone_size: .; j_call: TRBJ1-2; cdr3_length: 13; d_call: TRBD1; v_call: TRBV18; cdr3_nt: TGTGCCAGCTCAGGACAGGCGGAGTATGGCTACACCTTC; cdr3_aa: CASSGQAEYGYTF
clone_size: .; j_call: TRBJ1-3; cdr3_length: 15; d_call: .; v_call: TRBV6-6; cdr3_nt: TGTGCCAGCAGTTACTCGACTGGCAAGGGAAACACCATATATTTT; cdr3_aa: CASSYSTGKGNTIYF
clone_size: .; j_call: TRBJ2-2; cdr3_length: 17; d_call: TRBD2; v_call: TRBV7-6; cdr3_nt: TGTGCCAGCAGCTTAAGTAGGCTAGCGGGATACACCGGGGAGCTGTTTTTT; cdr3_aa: CASSLSRLAGYTGELFF
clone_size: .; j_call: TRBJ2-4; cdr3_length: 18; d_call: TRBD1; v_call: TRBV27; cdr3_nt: TGTGCCAGCAGTTTATCCGGGACAGGAGGTTCCTTCCAAAACATTCAGTACTTC; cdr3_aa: CASSLSGTGGSFQNIQYF
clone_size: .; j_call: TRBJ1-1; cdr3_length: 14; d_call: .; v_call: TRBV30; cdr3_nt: TGTGCCTGGAGTGTAACGTTCGGGGGTACTGAAGCTTTCTTT; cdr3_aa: CAWSVTFGGTEAFF
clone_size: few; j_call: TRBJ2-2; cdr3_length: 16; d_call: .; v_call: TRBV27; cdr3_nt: TGTGCCAGCAGTTTTGGAGGAACCGTAGGACCCGGGGAGCTGTTTTTT; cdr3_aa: CASSFGGTVGPGELFF
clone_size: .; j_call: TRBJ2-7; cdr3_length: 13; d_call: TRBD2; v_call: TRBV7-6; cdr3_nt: TGTGCCAGCAGCTTTGGGGGGGATTACGAGCAGTACTTC; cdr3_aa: CASSFGGDYEQYF
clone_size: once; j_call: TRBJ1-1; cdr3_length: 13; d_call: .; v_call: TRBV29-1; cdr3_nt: TGCAGCGTTGGGCCCGGGGGGGGCACTGAAGCTTTCTTT; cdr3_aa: CSVGPGGGTEAFF
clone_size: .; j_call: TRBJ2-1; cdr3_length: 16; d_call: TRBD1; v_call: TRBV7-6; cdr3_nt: TGTGCCAGCAGCCCTCGTTACAGGGGGACCGTTAATGAGCAGTTCTTC; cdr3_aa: CASSPRYRGTVNEQFF
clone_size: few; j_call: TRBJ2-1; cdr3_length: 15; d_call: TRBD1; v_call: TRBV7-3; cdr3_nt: TGTGCCAGCAGCCAGGGACAGGGGGGTATCAATGAGCAGTTCTTC; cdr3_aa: CASSQGQGGINEQFF
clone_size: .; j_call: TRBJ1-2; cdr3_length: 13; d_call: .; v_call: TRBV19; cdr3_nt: TGTGCCAGTAAACCACAGGGTACCCATGGCTACACCTTC; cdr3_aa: CASKPQGTHGYTF
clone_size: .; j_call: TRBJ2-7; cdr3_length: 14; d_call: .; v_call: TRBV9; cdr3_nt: TGTGCCAGCAGCGTAGGACAGGTTAACTACGAGCAGTACTTC; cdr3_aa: CASSVGQVNYEQYF
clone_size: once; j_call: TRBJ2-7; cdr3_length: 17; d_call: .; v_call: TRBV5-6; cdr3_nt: TGTGCCAGCAGCTTGGCCCTTTTAAAACGGAGCTCCTACGAGCAGTACTTC; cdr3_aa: CASSLALLKRSSYEQYF
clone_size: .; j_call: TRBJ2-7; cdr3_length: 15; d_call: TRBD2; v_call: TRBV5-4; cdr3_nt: TGTGCCAGCAGCCCCGGCGGGAGGGCGGCGTCCGAGCAGTACTTC; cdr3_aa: CASSPGGRAASEQYF